Sequencing of this T cell receptor beta chain was carried out in a study of response to subunit inactivated influenza vaccine. Points from the study as a whole: It was suggested by the authors that few new T cells are recruited by each seasonal influenza vaccination.

TCRdb used MiXCR to reprocess the RT-PCR reads, holding one entry per CDR3 protein. The profile shows 500,000 or so distinct CDR3 sequences, about a tenth of them singletons. This clonotype has ten or more counts. Its cognate antigen is unknown. Trimming removed 3 bases at V and 6 bases at J, with 13 bases between. From germline, CDR1 is DFQATT and CDR2 SNEGSKA (reference sequence). This CDR3 is 13 amino acids long. The sequences come from PBMCs from blood, collected roughly 46 days after vaccination. This chain links TRBV20-1 with TRBJ2-3, with D maybe TRBD2 (6 bases). The receptor comes from a middle-aged man who received an inactivated influenza vaccine. The CDR3 here is CSARAGSSDTQYF. As DNA, the CDR3 is TGCAGTGCTAGGGCGGGGTCTTCCGATACGCAGTATTTT.